This entry is about one T cell receptor beta chain. Its antigen is unidentified. The data originate from a study of T cell responses to AZD1222 COVID-19 vaccine. The protocol was immunoSEQ multiplex PCR, while the TCRdb copy is restricted to in-frame clones and leaves out a portion. Seen here are 150,000 to 200,000 clones, about 92% observed once, and the top ten hold approximately 4%. Whole-study results and caveats: Samples come after the peak T cell response, not at day 14. Across the whole spike, CD4 TCRs peaked at regions 160-218 and 743-854. The study reported that nearly half of spike-specific TCRs target unmutated variant regions. Two doses of AZD1222 preceded a rise in Spike-specific TCR breadth and depth.

CDR1 and CDR2 from the germline V gene are SGHTA and FQGNSA. The CDR3 loop spans 16 amino acids. V lost 5 bases and J lost 3; bases outside the gene matches: 9. The TCR sequence derives from an adult in good health. The sample here was peripheral blood, taken on day 0 of AZD1222 vaccination. This chain uses TRBV7-2 with TRBJ2-3; 9 bases fit TRBD1. The DNA for the CDR3 is TGTGCCAGCAGCCCATGGGGGACAGGGAAGACAGATACGCAGTATTTT. Translating gives CASSPWGTGKTDTQYF.